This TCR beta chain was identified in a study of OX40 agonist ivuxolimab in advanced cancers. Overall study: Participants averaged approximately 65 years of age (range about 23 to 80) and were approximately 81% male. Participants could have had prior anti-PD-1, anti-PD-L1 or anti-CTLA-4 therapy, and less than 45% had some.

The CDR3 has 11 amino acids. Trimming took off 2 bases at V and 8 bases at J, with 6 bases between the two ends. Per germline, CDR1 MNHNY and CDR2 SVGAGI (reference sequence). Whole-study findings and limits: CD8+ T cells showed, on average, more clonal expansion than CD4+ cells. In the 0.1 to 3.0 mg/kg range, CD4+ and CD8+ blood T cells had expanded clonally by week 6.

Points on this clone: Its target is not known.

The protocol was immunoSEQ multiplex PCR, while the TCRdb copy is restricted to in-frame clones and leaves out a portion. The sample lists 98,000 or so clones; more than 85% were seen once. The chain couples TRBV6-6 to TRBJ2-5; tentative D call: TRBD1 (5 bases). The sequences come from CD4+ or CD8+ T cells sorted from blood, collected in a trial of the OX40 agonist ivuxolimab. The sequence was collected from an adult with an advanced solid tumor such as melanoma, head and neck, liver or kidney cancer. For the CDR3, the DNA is TGTGCCAGCAGTTACCAGGGAACCCAGTACTTC. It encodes CASSYQGTQYF.